This TCR beta chain was recorded in a study of shared clonotypes between healthy human individuals. This CDR3 is 11 amino acids long. V lost 7 bases, J lost 0 bases, and 7 bases lay in between. The germline V gene has CDR1 SQVTM and CDR2 ANQGSEA. Using immunoSEQ multiplex PCR, the repertoire was profiled, and TCRdb retains in-frame clones only, with some absent. Seen here are approximately 1,000,000 clones, approximately 78% observed once, and the top ten hold approximately 0.56%. The V gene is TRBV29-1, the J gene TRBJ2-7; the D gene is possibly TRBD2 (5 bases). The sequence was collected from a man between 18 and 35 years old in good health. Some clones in this sample may be carry-over from other donors' samples. Sample: memory CD4+ T cells from PBMCs. As to subset: CD45RA-negative fraction. The CDR3 is CSGGSSYEQYF. The CDR3 nucleotides are TGCAGCGGCGGGTCCTCCTACGAGCAGTACTTC.